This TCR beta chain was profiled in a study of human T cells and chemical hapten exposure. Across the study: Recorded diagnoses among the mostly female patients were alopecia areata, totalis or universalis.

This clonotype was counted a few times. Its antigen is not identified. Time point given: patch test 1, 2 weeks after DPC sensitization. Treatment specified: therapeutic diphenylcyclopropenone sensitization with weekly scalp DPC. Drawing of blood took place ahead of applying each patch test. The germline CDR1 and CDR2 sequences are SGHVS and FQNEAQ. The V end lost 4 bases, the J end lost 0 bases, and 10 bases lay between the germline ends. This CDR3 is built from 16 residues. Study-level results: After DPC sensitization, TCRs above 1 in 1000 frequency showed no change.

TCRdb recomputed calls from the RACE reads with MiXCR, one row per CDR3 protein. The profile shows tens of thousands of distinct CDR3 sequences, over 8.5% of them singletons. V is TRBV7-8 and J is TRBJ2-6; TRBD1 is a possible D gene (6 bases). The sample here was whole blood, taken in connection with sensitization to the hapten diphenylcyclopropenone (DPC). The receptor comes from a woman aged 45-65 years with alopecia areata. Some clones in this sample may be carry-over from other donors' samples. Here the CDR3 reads CASSSRDISGANVLTF. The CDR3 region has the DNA TGTGCCAGCAGCTCCCGGGACATCTCTGGGGCCAACGTCCTGACTTTC.